Listed here are 18 T cell receptor beta chains from one sample, sequenced in a study of blood T cell repertoires in COVID-19 (dated by TCRdb to 2019 to 2021). The library relied on the immunoSEQ multiplex PCR assay. This is the immuneACCESS table as TCRdb keeps it, with only in-frame sequences that have V and J called. A part of the clones is gone; compared with another copy, unresolved V genes explain less than half, and the rest is unexplained. Recorded for this sample are some 220,000 clones; around four fifths of them occurred a single time. The top ten constitute 15% to 20% of the sample. Sequencing input: peripheral blood. These receptors originate from a woman aged 80 or older with active or convalescent COVID-19.

This chain joins TRBV5-8 and TRBJ2-7; TRBD2 aligns across 8 bases. This CDR3 spans 14 amino acids. Germline CDR1 is SGHTS and CDR2 is YDEGEE. J gave up 3 bases and V 0 bases, and 2 bases lay outside the gene matches. The CDR3: CASSLVGGGYEQYF. The CDR3 nucleotides read TGTGCCAGCAGCTTGGTCGGGGGGGGCTACGAGCAGTACTTC.

V usage is TRBV15 and J usage is TRBJ1-4; D is ambiguous. The germline V gene encodes CDR1 LNHNV and CDR2 YYDKDF (reference sequence). The CDR3 loop spans 14 amino acids. Trimming took off 0 bases at V and 7 bases at J, with 9 bases between the two ends. The CDR3: CATSRDSGSEKLFF. The CDR3 region has the DNA TGTGCCACCAGCAGAGATTCGGGGAGTGAAAAACTGTTTTTT.

This clone was observed a handful of times. The chain couples TRBV30 to TRBJ1-6, with D unclear. This CDR3 contains 14 residues. The V end lost 3 bases, the J end lost 0 bases, and 6 bases lay between the germline ends. The V gene's germline CDR1 is GTSNPN and CDR2 SVGIG (reference sequence). CDR3 bases: TGTGCCTGGAGACCAGACTCCTATAATTCACCCCTCCACTTT. Translating it yields CAWRPDSYNSPLHF.

The gene calls are TRBV4-3 and TRBJ1-1, with a tentative D call TRBD1 (6 bases). V lost 2 bases and J 11 bases, leaving 15 bases between the germline ends. The CDR3 covers 13 residues. Per the germline V gene, CDR1 is LGHNA and CDR2 is YSLEER. The CDR3 sequence is CASSQQGIERAFF. The CDR3 bases are TGCGCCAGCAGCCAACAGGGGATAGAAAGGGCTTTCTTT.

This chain joins TRBV18 and TRBJ2-6; 10 nucleotides agree with TRBD1. Per germline, CDR1 KGHSH and CDR2 LQKENI. There are 17 residues in the CDR3. V trimming: 3 bases; J trimming: 1 base; junction bases outside the gene matches: 3. The CDR3 here is CASSPRDRGSGANVLTF. CDR3 DNA: TGTGCCAGCTCACCTCGGGACAGGGGTTCTGGGGCCAACGTCCTGACTTTC.

The rearrangement links TRBV7-3 to TRBJ2-1; a weak D match, TRBD2 (7 bases). This CDR3 has 15 residues. With 1 base removed from V and 2 bases from J, the gap between germline ends came to 9 bases. Germline loops: CDR1 SGHTA, CDR2 FQGTGA. CDR3 amino acids: CASSLRGGPYNEQFF. Here the CDR3 DNA reads TGTGCCAGCAGCTTAAGGGGGGGCCCCTACAATGAGCAGTTCTTC.

As for this clone: One junction end does not reproduce the germline sequence, and a read error may be involved. This specimen includes other DNA sequences encoding the same CDR3. The chain links TRBV15 to TRBJ2-2; D might be TRBD1 (5 bases). This CDR3 contains 15 residues. CDR1 LNHNV and CDR2 YYDKDF come from the germline V gene (reference sequence). CDR3: CATSRGDSDTGELFF. The DNA for the CDR3 is TGCGCCACCAGCAGAGGTGACAGTGACACCGGGGAGCTGTTTTTT.

This clone has just a few counts. The chain recombines TRBV11-3 with TRBJ2-2; 11 nucleotides line up with TRBD1. V dropped 4 bases and J dropped 6; count of bases not matched to a gene: 4. The CDR3 contains 15 residues. Germline loops: CDR1 SGHNT, CDR2 YENEEA. This chain's CDR3 is CASSYGTGGPGELFF. The DNA for the CDR3 is TGTGCCAGCAGCTACGGGACAGGGGGACCCGGGGAGCTGTTTTTT.

This chain links TRBV5-1 with TRBJ2-2; 9 nucleotides align to TRBD1. Germline V gene lookup returns CDR1 SGHRS and CDR2 YFSETQ. Trimming took 4 bases from V and 2 from J; bases not matched to a gene: 3. This CDR3 is 15 amino acids long. In DNA, the CDR3 is TGCGCCAGCAGCATACAGGGGGCTAACACCGGGGAGCTGTTTTTT. This gives the protein CASSIQGANTGELFF.

The chain has TRBV5-1 and TRBJ2-5; 8 bases map to TRBD2. Germline assignment: CDR1 SGHRS and CDR2 YFSETQ. J gave up 5 bases and V 0 bases, and 6 bases lay outside the gene matches. The length of the CDR3 is 15 residues. CDR3: CASSLEGTSGETQYF. DNA for the CDR3: TGCGCCAGCAGCTTGGAGGGGACTAGTGGGGAGACCCAGTACTTC.

The J gene is TRBJ1-1, the V gene TRBV12-3 or TRBV12-4; TRBD1 is a possible D gene (6 bases). V lost 6 bases, J lost 5 bases, and 13 bases lay in between. This CDR3 spans 13 amino acids. CDR3 DNA sequence: TGTGCCAGCAGGATAGGGGGGGGAACTGAAGCTTTCTTT. It codes for CASRIGGGTEAFF.

This clone was seen only once. V is TRBV4-1 and J is TRBJ2-1; D perhaps matches TRBD1 (5 bases). Germline CDR1 reads MGHRA; CDR2 reads YSYEKL. The CDR3 spans 16 residues. Deletions cut 1 base from V and 10 bases from J, with 20 bases between. The CDR3 bases are TGCGCCAGCAGCCAAGTCGCGCAGGGAAGATCTAAAGAGCAGTTCTTC. Translating it yields CASSQVAQGRSKEQFF.

This clone was observed a single time. V and J are TRBV6-5 and TRBJ2-2; D remains unclear. The V gene's germline CDR1 is MNHEY and CDR2 SVGAGI. V dropped 2 bases and J dropped 0 bases, with 10 bases sitting between them. The CDR3 consists of 16 residues. CDR3 in amino acids: CASSYNPGANTGELFF. The CDR3 bases are TGTGCCAGCAGTTACAACCCAGGCGCGAACACCGGGGAGCTGTTTTTT.

With regard to this clone: The same CDR3 arises from other DNA sequences in this sample as well. The chain has TRBV6-2 or TRBV6-3 and TRBJ1-2; D possibly corresponds to TRBD1 (5 bases). Germline CDR1 reads MNHEY; CDR2 reads SVGEGT. Trimming pared 0 bases from V and 3 bases from J, leaving 5 bases between. CDR3 length: 13 residues. The CDR3: CASSYSGDYGYTF. CDR3 DNA: TGTGCCAGCAGTTACTCAGGGGACTATGGCTACACCTTC.

The chain carries TRBV18 and TRBJ2-7; weak D call: TRBD2 (6 bases). CDR1 is KGHSH and CDR2 is LQKENI in the germline V gene. V was cut by 6 bases and J by 3 bases, with 15 bases left in between. The CDR3 covers 14 residues. The CDR3 region has the DNA TGTGCCAGCTCTCAAGCGGGTCGAGGCTACGAGCAGTACTTC. As protein: CASSQAGRGYEQYF.

V gene TRBV5-8 combines with J gene TRBJ2-7, with 7 bases that match TRBD1. J was trimmed by 2 bases and V by 0 bases; bases with no gene match: 5. Germline V gene sequence: CDR1 SGHTS, CDR2 YDEGEE. The CDR3 runs 15 residues. The CDR3: CASSLGRGPTYEQYF. The DNA of the CDR3 is TGTGCCAGCAGCTTGGGAAGGGGGCCAACCTACGAGCAGTACTTC.

A single count supports this clone. CDR3 bases: TGTGCCAGCAGACCATTCCGACAGGGCGGGGAGACCCAGTACTTC. This gives the protein CASRPFRQGGETQYF. V is TRBV7-8 and J is TRBJ2-5; 7 nucleotides align to TRBD1. The CDR3 covers 15 residues. CDR1 is SGHVS, CDR2 FQNEAQ, per germline. V trimming: 6 bases; J trimming: 5 bases; junction bases outside the gene matches: 12.

The chain joins TRBV9 to TRBJ2-3; TRBD1 matches 7 bases. With 0 bases clipped from V and 2 bases from J, the junction kept 6 bases outside the gene matches. Germline loops: CDR1 SGDLS, CDR2 YYNGEE. The CDR3 consists of 16 residues. CDR3 region: CASSVARDRTTDTQYF. CDR3 sequence (DNA): TGTGCCAGCAGCGTAGCACGGGACAGAACCACAGATACGCAGTATTTT.